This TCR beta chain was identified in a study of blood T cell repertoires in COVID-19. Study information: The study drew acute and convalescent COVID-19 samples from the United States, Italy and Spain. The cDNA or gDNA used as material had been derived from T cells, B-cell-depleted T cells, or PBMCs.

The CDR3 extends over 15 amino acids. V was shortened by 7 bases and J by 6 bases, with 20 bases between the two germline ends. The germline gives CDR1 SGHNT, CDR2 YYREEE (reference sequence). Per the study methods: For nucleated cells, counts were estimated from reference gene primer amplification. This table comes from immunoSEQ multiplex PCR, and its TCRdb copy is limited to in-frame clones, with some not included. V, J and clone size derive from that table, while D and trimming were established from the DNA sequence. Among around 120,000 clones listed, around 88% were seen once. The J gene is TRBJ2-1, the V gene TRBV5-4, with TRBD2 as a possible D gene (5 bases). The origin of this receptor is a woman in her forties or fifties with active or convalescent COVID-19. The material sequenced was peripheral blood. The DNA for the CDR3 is TGTGCCAGCGAATCGGGGAGCCATATGGGCAATGAGCAGTTCTTC. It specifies CASESGSHMGNEQFF.